Below, 4 T cell receptor beta chains from the same sample are listed, as sequenced in a study of monozygotic twins with inflammatory bowel disease. TCRdb reprocessed the 5' RACE reads and reports one entry per CDR3 protein, with no DNA. The sample totals about 420,000 distinct CDR3 sequences. The sequencing input was blood. The source of these receptors is a human donor with ulcerative colitis or Crohn's disease, or a healthy co-twin of an affected twin (not recorded which).

This chain joins TRBV19 and TRBJ2-3; absent DNA, TCRdb's TRBD1 call cannot be checked. Per germline, CDR1 LNHDA and CDR2 SQIVND (reference sequence). This CDR3 is built from 14 residues. The CDR3 sequence: CASSIQGATDTQYF.

The chain has TRBV2 and TRBJ1-2; TCRdb designates TRBD1, a call that cannot be tested without DNA. In germline, CDR1 is SNHLY, CDR2 FYNNEI. The CDR3 is 13 residues long. CDR3 loop: CASSGQGGYGYTF.

The chain is built from TRBV28 and TRBJ2-7; TCRdb calls TRBD1, which cannot be checked without DNA. CDR3 length: 16 residues. Germline CDR1 is MDHEN and CDR2 is SYDVKM. CDR3: CASSSNGGLGEYEQYF.

The chain joins TRBV18 to TRBJ1-5; TCRdb gives TRBD1 as the D gene, but with no DNA this cannot be confirmed. CDR1 is KGHSH, CDR2 LQKENI, per germline. The CDR3 loop spans 17 amino acids. CDR3 in amino acids: CASSPTARDDTTQPQHF.